The next 15 T cell receptor beta chains were all read from a single sample in a study of blood T cell repertoires in COVID-19. Sequencing was performed with immunoSEQ multiplex PCR; in TCRdb, only in-frame clones are kept and a portion is missing. The table includes around 370,000 clones, around 91% detected once. The sequenced sample consisted of peripheral blood. The receptors derive from a man between 18 and 35 years old with active or convalescent COVID-19.

The chain has TRBV14 and TRBJ2-5; D is undetermined. Per germline, CDR1 SGHDN and CDR2 FVKESK. V was pared by 1 base and J by 3 bases, with 6 bases between. This CDR3 has 13 amino acids. CDR3 DNA sequence: TGTGCCAGCAGCCAAGCAGGAAAAGAGACCCAGTACTTC. It yields the protein CASSQAGKETQYF.

V gene TRBV3-1 (or the pseudogene TRBV3-2) combines with J gene TRBJ1-2; tentative D call: TRBD1 (5 bases). V dropped 0 bases and J dropped 5 bases, with 10 bases sitting between them. This CDR3 spans 14 amino acids. Germline-derived CDR1 and CDR2 are LGHDT and YNNKEL (reference sequence). The CDR3 DNA follows: TGTGCCAGCAGCCAAGATCGCAGGGCTTATGGCTACACCTTC. Translation gives CASSQDRRAYGYTF.

V and J are TRBV11-1 and TRBJ2-1; D is undetermined. CDR1 is SGHAT, CDR2 FQDESV, per germline (reference sequence). Trimming shortened V by 1 base and J by 15 bases, and 16 bases separated the two germline ends. This CDR3 spans 13 amino acids. CDR3 sequence (DNA): TGTGCCAGCAGCTTAGACGAAGCGATGGAACCGTTCTTC. Translated: CASSLDEAMEPFF.

The chain couples TRBV5-4 to TRBJ2-1; TRBD2 agrees at 9 bases. Trimming at V came to 1 base and at J to 7 bases, leaving 9 bases not matched to a gene. There are 16 residues in the CDR3. Germline V gene lookup returns CDR1 SGHNT and CDR2 YYREEE (reference sequence). CDR3 DNA sequence: TGTGCCAGCAGCTTGTCGTTGGTAGCGGGAGTTAATGAGCAGTTCTTC. Its translation: CASSLSLVAGVNEQFF.

This chain connects TRBV5-1 to TRBJ2-5, with TRBD2 matching over 11 bases. Trimming removed 4 bases from V and 2 bases from J; junction bases left unmatched: 4. This CDR3 has 15 amino acids. The germline V gene has CDR1 SGHRS and CDR2 YFSETQ. CDR3 nucleotides: TGCGCCAGCAGCCCAGGGACTAGCGGTCAAGAGACCCAGTACTTC. Its translation is CASSPGTSGQETQYF. The whole variable domain, remainder taken from reference TRBV5-1 and TRBJ2-5, is KAGVTQTPRYLIKTRGQQVTLSCSPISGHRSVSWYQQTPGQGLQFLFEYFSETQRNKGNFPGRFSGRQFSNSRSEMNVSTLELGDSALYLCASSPGTSGQETQYFGPGTRLLVL.

The chain is built from TRBV5-5 and TRBJ2-5; TRBD1 is a possible D gene (5 bases). CDR3 length equals 12 residues. The germline V and J ends were trimmed by 2 bases and 4 bases, with 6 bases remaining between them. CDR1 and CDR2 from the germline V gene are SGHKS and YYEKEE (reference sequence). The CDR3 nucleotides are TGTGCCAGCAGCTTTCAGGGAGAGACCCAGTACTTC. Protein: CASSFQGETQYF.

The chain has TRBV18 and TRBJ2-1; 10 bases map to TRBD2. CDR1 is KGHSH, CDR2 LQKENI, per germline. The V gene end was trimmed by 3 bases and the J gene end by 8 bases; junction bases not matched to a gene: 7. This CDR3 region has 15 residues. The CDR3 protein is CASSPVASGSHEQFF. The CDR3 DNA sequence: TGTGCCAGCTCACCGGTGGCTAGCGGGAGTCATGAGCAGTTCTTC.

V and J are TRBV7-2 and TRBJ2-3, with 10 bases fitting TRBD2. The CDR3 consists of 15 residues. J gave up 4 bases and V 2 bases, and 3 bases lay outside the gene matches. The germline gives CDR1 SGHTA, CDR2 FQGNSA. In DNA form, the CDR3 reads TGTGCCAGCAGCTTAAATCTAGCGGGAGCAGATACGCAGTATTTT. It specifies CASSLNLAGADTQYF.

DNA of the CDR3: TGTGCCAGCAGTTCTCTGGACTCGCCCCAGCATTTT. Translated, it gives CASSSLDSPQHF. This chain connects TRBV28 to TRBJ1-5; D is uncertain. Germline CDR1 and CDR2: MDHEN and SYDVKM. The V end lost 4 bases, the J end lost 9 bases, and 10 bases lay between the germline ends. This CDR3 region has 12 residues.

The chain joins TRBV19 to TRBJ2-7; possibly TRBD1 for D (5 bases). The CDR3 is 15 amino acids. Germline values: CDR1 LNHDA, CDR2 SQIVND (reference sequence). Deletions cut 5 bases from V and 7 bases from J, with 21 bases between. The CDR3 nucleotides are TGTGCCAGTAGTCCTAAACAGGTTCACCTTCGGGAGCAGTACTTC. Protein product: CASSPKQVHLREQYF.

The chain is built from TRBV19 and TRBJ1-1, with 10 bases lining up with TRBD1. Germline loops: CDR1 LNHDA, CDR2 SQIVND (reference sequence). Germline trimming cut 0 bases from V and 7 bases from J; bases unmatched to any gene: 14. The CDR3 totals 18 residues. For the CDR3, the DNA is TGTGCCAGTAGTATAGATTCTGGGACAGGGGTTCGAAGGGGTGAAGCTTTCTTT. Its translation is CASSIDSGTGVRRGEAFF. The variable domain in full, completed from reference TRBV19 and TRBJ1-1, reads DGGITQSPKYLFRKEGQNVTLSCEQNLNHDAMYWYRQDPGQGLRLIYYSQIVNDFQKGDIAEGYSVSREKKESFPLTVTSAQKNPTAFYLCASSIDSGTGVRRGEAFFGQGTRLTVV.

The genes are TRBV28 and TRBJ1-2; maybe TRBD1 (6 bases). V shed 7 bases and J shed 2 bases, with 23 bases lying between them. CDR1 and CDR2 from the germline V gene are MDHEN and SYDVKM. The CDR3 has 17 residues. The CDR3 DNA is TGTGCCAGCACCTCCGGGGTTGGGGGCCAAGGGAACTATGGCTACACCTTC. Translating gives CASTSGVGGQGNYGYTF.

The rearrangement joins TRBV12-3 or TRBV12-4 to TRBJ2-1; TRBD2 is a possible D gene (5 bases). The length of the CDR3 is 13 residues. V was trimmed by 5 bases and J by 7 bases, leaving 12 bases between them. This CDR3 reads CASSPRRTNEQFF. The CDR3 region has the DNA TGTGCCAGCAGTCCCCGACGGACTAATGAGCAGTTCTTC.

This sequence joins TRBV2 and TRBJ2-7; TRBD1 agrees at 8 bases. V shed 5 bases and J 9 bases; nucleotides not matched to a gene: 15. The CDR3 extends over 15 amino acids. CDR1 SNHLY and CDR2 FYNNEI come from the germline V gene. The chain's CDR3 is CASSPFSARGLGQYF. The DNA for the CDR3 is TGTGCCAGCAGTCCATTTTCCGCCAGGGGGCTTGGGCAGTACTTC.

The chain links TRBV18 to TRBJ1-5; 7 nucleotides agree with TRBD1. Trimming took 3 bases from V and 5 from J; bases not matched to a gene: 16. The CDR3 consists of 18 residues. Germline values: CDR1 KGHSH, CDR2 LQKENI. The CDR3 is CASSPSRQGSSLDQPQHF. The CDR3 bases are TGTGCCAGCTCACCTTCGCGACAGGGATCCAGTTTGGATCAGCCCCAGCATTTT. The variable domain in full, completed from reference TRBV18 and TRBJ1-5, reads NAGVMQNPRHLVRRRGQEARLRCSPMKGHSHVYWYRQLPEEGLKFMVYLQKENIIDESGMPKERFSAEFPKEGPSILRIQQVVRGDSAAYFCASSPSRQGSSLDQPQHFGDGTRLSIL.